These 12 T cell receptor beta chains were sequenced from one sample in a study of response to subunit inactivated influenza vaccine. One entry per CDR3 protein, called by TCRdb with MiXCR from the RT-PCR reads. The table records more than 400,000 distinct CDR3 sequences, 10% to 11% of them present only once. The specimen comprised PBMCs from blood, sampled around seven weeks after vaccination. The receptors stem from a man aged 45-60 years who received an inactivated influenza vaccine.

This clonotype has a handful of counts. The CDR3 nucleotides are TGTGCCAGCAGCTTAGCGGCGGGGCGGAGGGCCAAAAACATTCAGTACTTC. It codes for CASSLAAGRRAKNIQYF. This chain uses TRBV7-9 with TRBJ2-4; maybe TRBD2 (6 bases). V dropped 0 bases and J dropped 1 base, with 13 bases sitting between them. The V gene's germline CDR1 is SEHNR and CDR2 FQNEAQ (reference sequence). The CDR3 is 17 amino acids.

This clonotype was observed a handful of times. The V call is TRBV24-1, the J call TRBJ2-7; no clear D. The V end was cut by 6 bases, the J end by 3 bases, with 17 bases between. This CDR3 has 15 residues. Germline CDR1 reads KGHDR; CDR2 reads SFDVKD. CDR3 nucleotide sequence: TGTGCCACCAGTCGGTCGAGCCCCCCCAACTACGAGCAGTACTTC. This gives the protein CATSRSSPPNYEQYF.

The rearrangement uses TRBV5-6 and TRBJ1-6; no clear D gene. Trimming cost V 0 bases and J 12 bases, with 16 bases left between them. Germline V lookup: CDR1 SGHDT, CDR2 YYEEEE. The CDR3 has 15 residues. CDR3 sequence (DNA): TGTGCCAGCAGCTTGGCCGCAACGTCAGTTGAACCCCTCCACTTT. It yields the protein CASSLAATSVEPLHF.

For the CDR3, the DNA is TGTGCCAGCAGCTTAGTTGGGGCTTTCGAGACCCAGTACTTC. Translation gives CASSLVGAFETQYF. The V call is TRBV7-2, the J call TRBJ2-5; TRBD1 might be the D (5 bases). Germline assignment: CDR1 SGHTA and CDR2 FQGNSA. CDR3 length: 14 amino acids. V dropped 1 base and J dropped 5 bases, with 11 bases sitting between them.

The chain employs TRBV5-1 and TRBJ2-3, with D maybe TRBD2 (5 bases). The germline V gene encodes CDR1 SGHRS and CDR2 YFSETQ. The CDR3 spans 14 residues. V was shortened by 2 bases and J by 2 bases, with 9 bases between the two germline ends. The CDR3 loop is CASSLQTNTDTQYF. CDR3 DNA sequence: TGCGCCAGCAGCTTACAGACTAACACAGATACGCAGTATTTT.

The sample holds a few counts of this clonotype. This sequence joins TRBV4-2 and TRBJ2-6; TRBD1 might be the D (6 bases). Germline V CDR1 and CDR2: LGHNA, YNFKEQ. Trimming shortened V by 2 bases and J by 4 bases, and 9 bases separated the two germline ends. CDR3 size: 15 residues. The CDR3 spells CASSQTGLGANVLTF. CDR3 coding DNA: TGTGCCAGCAGCCAAACAGGGTTAGGGGCCAACGTCCTGACTTTC.

This clonotype has a count of ten or more. The rearrangement joins TRBV12-3 or TRBV12-4 to TRBJ2-4, with a possible D match to TRBD1 (6 bases). Trimming shortened V by 6 bases and J by 7 bases, and 16 bases separated the two germline ends. CDR3 size: 14 residues. For the CDR3, the DNA is TGTGCCAGCAGACTTCAACTTCAGGGGAACATTCAGTACTTC. Its translation is CASRLQLQGNIQYF.

This chain links TRBV10-3 with TRBJ1-5, with unresolved D. Trimming pared 7 bases from V and 2 bases from J, leaving 9 bases between. Germline values: CDR1 ENHRY, CDR2 SYGVKD. The CDR3 is 13 residues long. Here the CDR3 reads CAIKGNGNQPQHF. In DNA form, the CDR3 reads TGTGCCATCAAAGGAAACGGCAATCAGCCCCAGCATTTT.

This clonotype was counted at least ten times. The chain couples TRBV20-1 to TRBJ1-2; 12 bases map to TRBD1. Germline V gives CDR1 DFQATT, CDR2 SNEGSKA (reference sequence). The CDR3 runs 12 residues. The CDR3 is CIIRDRGLGYTF. The CDR3 coding sequence is TGCATCATCCGGGACAGGGGGCTTGGCTACACCTTC.

This clonotype was counted a few times. The chain couples TRBV12-3 or TRBV12-4 to TRBJ2-7, with 12 bases fitting TRBD1. The V and J ends lost 8 bases and 7 bases, in that order; junction bases with no gene match: 12. CDR3 length equals 15 residues. This CDR3 reads CASRYSGTGGSEQYF. CDR3 bases: TGTGCCAGCCGCTATTCCGGGACAGGGGGCAGTGAGCAGTACTTC.

Ten or more counts support this clonotype. V and J are TRBV12-3 or TRBV12-4 and TRBJ2-3, with D possibly matching TRBD1 (6 bases). The CDR3 has 12 amino acids. Trimming took 6 bases from V and 6 from J, leaving 10 bases between them. The CDR3 region is CASRSGVDTQYF. CDR3 bases: TGTGCCAGCAGATCAGGGGTTGATACGCAGTATTTT.

Only a few counts were recorded for this clonotype. This chain links TRBV18 with TRBJ1-6; D is perhaps TRBD1 (5 bases). The CDR3 contains 16 residues. Trimming cost V 3 bases and J 6 bases, with 15 bases left between them. Germline V gene data show CDR1 as KGHSH and CDR2 as LQKENI. CDR3 coding DNA: TGTGCCAGCTCACCTACGGGGGACTCCCTTAATTCACCCCTCCACTTT. Translating it yields CASSPTGDSLNSPLHF.